Each of the 8 T cell receptor beta chains below was sequenced from the same sample in a study of long-term antiretroviral therapy in people with HIV. Sequencing used immunoSEQ v3.0 at survey level. TCRdb keeps only in-frame clones here, not all; method: immunoSEQ multiplex PCR. This table has tens of thousands of clones, over 90% appearing once. The specimen was unsorted PBMCs, collected 3.7 years after starting antiretroviral therapy. The receptors originated from a woman aged 50 to 65 with HIV.

The rearrangement uses TRBV29-1 and TRBJ1-1; D may be TRBD1 (5 bases). The germline V gene encodes CDR1 SQVTM and CDR2 ANQGSEA. Trimming removed 4 bases at V and 2 bases at J, with 11 bases between. This CDR3 has 13 residues. The CDR3 sequence is CSVVSGGNTEAFF. CDR3 nucleotide sequence: TGCAGCGTTGTTTCGGGGGGTAACACTGAAGCTTTCTTT.

V and J are TRBV7-9 and TRBJ2-5, with 12 bases aligning to TRBD2. V was pared by 4 bases and J by 4 bases, with 10 bases of the junction left unmatched. Germline V gives CDR1 SEHNR, CDR2 FQNEAQ (reference sequence). The CDR3 totals 17 residues. CDR3 in DNA: TGTGCCAGCAGCTATGCGGCTAGCGGGGGGGTTGGAGAGACCCAGTACTTC. Amino acid sequence: CASSYAASGGVGETQYF.

This clone was seen only once. This chain uses TRBV29-1 with TRBJ2-1; D remains unclear. The germline V gene encodes CDR1 SQVTM and CDR2 ANQGSEA. V gave up 4 bases and J gave up 5 bases, with 3 bases separating them. The CDR3 runs to 10 residues. The CDR3 region has the DNA TGCAGCGTTGGGGACAATGAGCAGTTCTTC. Protein sequence: CSVGDNEQFF.

The gene calls are TRBV6-5 and TRBJ2-3; 11 positions agree with TRBD2. With V trimmed by 4 bases and J by 3 bases, 6 bases remained unmatched. There are 16 residues in the CDR3. CDR1 MNHEY and CDR2 SVGAGI come from the germline V gene. The CDR3 loop is CASSSRTSGFTDTQYF. Here the CDR3 DNA reads TGTGCCAGCAGTTCCCGGACTAGCGGGTTTACAGATACGCAGTATTTT.

CDR3 in amino acids: CASLEDRDASETQYF. CDR3 DNA: TGTGCCAGCTTAGAGGACAGGGATGCCTCAGAGACCCAGTACTTC. This chain uses TRBV7-9 with TRBJ2-5; 8 nucleotides agree with TRBD1. In germline, CDR1 is SEHNR, CDR2 FQNEAQ (reference sequence). The ends lost 8 bases at V and 4 bases at J; junction bases unmatched: 12. This CDR3 contains 15 residues.

The chain employs TRBV7-9 and TRBJ2-7; D is unresolved. Trimming removed 5 bases at V and 4 bases at J, with 15 bases between. Germline V gene lookup returns CDR1 SEHNR and CDR2 FQNEAQ (reference sequence). This CDR3 is built from 14 residues. Here the CDR3 DNA reads TGTGCCAGCAGCCCTATGGCGCAAGGTTACGAGCAGTACTTC. This codes for CASSPMAQGYEQYF.

The chain is built from TRBV19 and TRBJ2-2; 8 bases map to TRBD1. Trimming took 5 bases from V and 4 from J; bases not matched to a gene: 6. CDR1 LNHDA and CDR2 SQIVND come from the germline V gene (reference sequence). This CDR3 has 15 amino acids. The CDR3 nucleotides are TGTGCCAGTAGTGTTGACAGGGGTCCCACCGGGGAGCTGTTTTTT. As protein: CASSVDRGPTGELFF. The full variable domain, its missing parts supplied by reference TRBV19 and TRBJ2-2, is DGGITQSPKYLFRKEGQNVTLSCEQNLNHDAMYWYRQDPGQGLRLIYYSQIVNDFQKGDIAEGYSVSREKKESFPLTVTSAQKNPTAFYLCASSVDRGPTGELFFGEGSRLTVL.

This clone has a single count. The J gene is TRBJ1-1, the V gene TRBV7-2, with D perhaps matching TRBD1 (5 bases). The CDR3 has 14 residues. V was trimmed by 2 bases and J by 0 bases, leaving 7 bases between them. Germline loops: CDR1 SGHTA, CDR2 FQGNSA. The CDR3 sequence: CASSLLRVNTEAFF. Written as DNA, the CDR3 is TGTGCCAGCAGCTTACTCAGGGTGAACACTGAAGCTTTCTTT.